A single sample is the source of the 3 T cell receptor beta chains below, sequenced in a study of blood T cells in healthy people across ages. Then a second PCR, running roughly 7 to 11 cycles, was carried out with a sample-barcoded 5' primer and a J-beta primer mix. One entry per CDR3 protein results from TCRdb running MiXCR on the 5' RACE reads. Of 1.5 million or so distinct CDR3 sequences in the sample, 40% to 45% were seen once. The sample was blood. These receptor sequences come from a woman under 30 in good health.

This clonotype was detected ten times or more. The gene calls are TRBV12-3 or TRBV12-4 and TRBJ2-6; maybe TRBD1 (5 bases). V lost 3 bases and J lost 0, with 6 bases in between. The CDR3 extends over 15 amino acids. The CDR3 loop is CASSFGASGANVLTF. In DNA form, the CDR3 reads TGTGCCAGCAGTTTTGGGGCCTCTGGGGCCAACGTCCTGACTTTC.

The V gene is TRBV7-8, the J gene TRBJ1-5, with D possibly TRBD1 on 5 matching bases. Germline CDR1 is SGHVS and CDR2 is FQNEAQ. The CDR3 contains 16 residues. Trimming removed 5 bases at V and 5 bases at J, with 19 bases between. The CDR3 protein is CASSRTGAAGYQPQHF. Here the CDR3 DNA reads TGTGCCAGCAGCCGTACCGGGGCCGCCGGGTATCAGCCCCAGCATTTT.

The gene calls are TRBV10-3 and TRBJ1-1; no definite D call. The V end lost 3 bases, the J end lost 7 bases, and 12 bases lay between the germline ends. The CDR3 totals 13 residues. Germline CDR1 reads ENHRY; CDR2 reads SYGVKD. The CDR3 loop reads CAISDNSLYEAFF. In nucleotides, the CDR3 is TGTGCCATCAGTGATAACAGCCTCTATGAAGCTTTCTTT.